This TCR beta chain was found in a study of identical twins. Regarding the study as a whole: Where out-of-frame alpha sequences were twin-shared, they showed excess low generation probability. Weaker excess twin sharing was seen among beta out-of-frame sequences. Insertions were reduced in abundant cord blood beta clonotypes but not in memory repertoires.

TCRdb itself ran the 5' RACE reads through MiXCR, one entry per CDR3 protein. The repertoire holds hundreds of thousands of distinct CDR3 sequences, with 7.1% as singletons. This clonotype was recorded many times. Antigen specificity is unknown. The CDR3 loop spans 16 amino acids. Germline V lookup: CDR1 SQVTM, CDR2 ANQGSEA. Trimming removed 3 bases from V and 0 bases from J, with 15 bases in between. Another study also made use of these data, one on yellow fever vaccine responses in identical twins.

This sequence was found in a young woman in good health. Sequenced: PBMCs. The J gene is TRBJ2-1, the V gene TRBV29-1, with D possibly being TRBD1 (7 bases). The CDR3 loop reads CSVEGQGGFSYNEQFF. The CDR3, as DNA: TGCAGCGTTGAGGGGCAGGGGGGCTTCTCCTACAATGAGCAGTTCTTC.